One TCR beta chain is described in this entry. Its matching antigen is unknown. This sample stems from a study of T cell responses to AZD1222 COVID-19 vaccine. Study outcomes and limitations: After the peak T cell response, and only then, were repertoires sampled. Donors skewed white British and female; clonal diversity was possibly underestimated. Unmutated variant regions are reportedly the target of nearly half of TCRs that are spike-specific.

Sequencing used immunoSEQ multiplex PCR; TCRdb keeps in-frame clones, though not all of them. The sample shows hundreds of thousands of clones, roughly 91% of them seen only once. CDR3 length: 16 residues. Germline V gene data show CDR1 as SGHTA and CDR2 as FQGNSA. The V end was cut by 2 bases, the J end by 1 base, with 12 bases between. The sequenced sample was peripheral blood, obtained on day 0 of MenACWY control vaccination. This chain joins TRBV7-2 and TRBJ1-5; possible D gene TRBD1, 5 bases. The receptor's source is an adult in good health. For the CDR3, the DNA is TGTGCCAGCAGCTTAAACGTCGGACAAAGCAATCAGCCCCAGCATTTT. It codes for CASSLNVGQSNQPQHF.